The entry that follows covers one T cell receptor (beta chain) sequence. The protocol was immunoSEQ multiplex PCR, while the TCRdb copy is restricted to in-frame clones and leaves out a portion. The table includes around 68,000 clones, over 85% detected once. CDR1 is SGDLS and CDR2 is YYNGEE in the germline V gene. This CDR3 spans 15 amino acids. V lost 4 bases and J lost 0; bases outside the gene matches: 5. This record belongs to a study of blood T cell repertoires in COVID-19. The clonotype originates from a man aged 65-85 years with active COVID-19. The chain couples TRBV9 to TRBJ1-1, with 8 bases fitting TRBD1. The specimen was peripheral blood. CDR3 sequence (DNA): TGTGCCAGCAGCCCCCAGACAGGGGTGAACACTGAAGCTTTCTTT. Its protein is CASSPQTGVNTEAFF.